One and the same sample provided the 23 T cell receptor beta chains below, sequenced in a study of blood T cell repertoires in COVID-19. Sequencing was performed with immunoSEQ multiplex PCR; in TCRdb, only in-frame clones are kept and a portion is missing. The sample comprises some 350,000 clones, 70% to 90% of which are singletons, and about 5.7% rests with the top ten. Material for sequencing was PBMCs or T cells enriched from blood (not recorded which). These receptors were taken from a woman aged 25 to 45 who had recovered from COVID-19.

The chain joins TRBV5-1 to TRBJ2-5; perhaps TRBD2 as D (5 bases). V was shortened by 5 bases and J by 4 bases, with 6 bases between the two germline ends. The CDR3 spans 11 residues. Germline V lookup: CDR1 SGHRS, CDR2 YFSETQ. CDR3 residues: CASREVETQYF. Written as DNA, the CDR3 is TGCGCCAGCAGGGAGGTAGAGACCCAGTACTTC.

V and J are TRBV27 and TRBJ1-2, with 11 nucleotides matching TRBD1. J gave up 3 bases and V 5 bases, and 11 bases lay outside the gene matches. Germline CDR1 MNHEY, CDR2 SMNVEV (reference sequence). There are 17 residues in the CDR3. This CDR3 is CASSPLWTGGLDYGYTF. DNA for the CDR3: TGTGCCAGCAGTCCCTTATGGACAGGGGGCTTGGACTATGGCTACACCTTC.

The chain joins TRBV19 to TRBJ1-2, with TRBD1 as a possible D gene (6 bases). V was shortened by 5 bases and J by 0 bases, with 10 bases between the two germline ends. The CDR3 has 14 residues. From germline, CDR1 is LNHDA and CDR2 SQIVND (reference sequence). This CDR3 reads CASSRQASNYGYTF. DNA for the CDR3: TGTGCCAGTAGTCGACAGGCCTCTAACTATGGCTACACCTTC. The full variable domain, its missing parts supplied by reference TRBV19 and TRBJ1-2, is DGGITQSPKYLFRKEGQNVTLSCEQNLNHDAMYWYRQDPGQGLRLIYYSQIVNDFQKGDIAEGYSVSREKKESFPLTVTSAQKNPTAFYLCASSRQASNYGYTFGSGTRLTVV.

The V and J genes are TRBV7-2 and TRBJ1-4; D remains unclear. V was pared by 1 base and J by 0 bases, with 6 bases between. Germline CDR1 reads SGHTA; CDR2 reads FQGNSA. The CDR3 is made up of 15 amino acids. Written as DNA, the CDR3 is TGTGCCAGCAGCTTAGACGGGGCAACTAATGAAAAACTGTTTTTT. Translating gives CASSLDGATNEKLFF.

J is TRBJ1-2 and V is TRBV28; D perhaps matches TRBD1 (6 bases). V shed 10 bases and J shed 6 bases, with 18 bases lying between them. Germline-derived CDR1 and CDR2 are MDHEN and SYDVKM. The CDR3 is 13 amino acids. CDR3 in amino acids: CATPRRDTDGYTF. CDR3 DNA: TGTGCCACCCCACGCCGGGACACCGATGGCTACACCTTC.

V gene TRBV30 combines with J gene TRBJ1-1; 7 bases fit TRBD1. V shed 4 bases and J 2 bases; nucleotides not matched to a gene: 7. CDR3 length: 14 residues. In germline, CDR1 is GTSNPN, CDR2 SVGIG (reference sequence). Written as DNA, the CDR3 is TGTGCCTGGACCCTGGGACAGTTTAACACTGAAGCTTTCTTT. Its protein is CAWTLGQFNTEAFF.

The chain joins TRBV18 to TRBJ2-3; D possibly corresponds to TRBD2 (7 bases). The CDR3 extends over 16 amino acids. V lost 6 bases and J 1 base, leaving 17 bases between the germline ends. From germline, CDR1 is KGHSH and CDR2 LQKENI. For the CDR3, the DNA is TGTGCCAGCTCCCCAACAGGGAGGGTCCGCACAGATACGCAGTATTTT. This sequence encodes CASSPTGRVRTDTQYF. The full variable domain, completed using reference TRBV18 and TRBJ2-3, is NAGVMQNPRHLVRRRGQEARLRCSPMKGHSHVYWYRQLPEEGLKFMVYLQKENIIDESGMPKERFSAEFPKEGPSILRIQQVVRGDSAAYFCASSPTGRVRTDTQYFGPGTRLTVL.

The chain uses TRBV19 and TRBJ1-5; 7 bases map to TRBD1. The V segment lost 4 bases and the J segment 4 bases; nucleotides outside the gene matches: 1. Germline V gives CDR1 LNHDA, CDR2 SQIVND (reference sequence). The CDR3 sequence is 13 residues long. In DNA, the CDR3 is TGTGCCAGTAGTAAGACAGGGAATCAGCCCCAGCATTTT. This gives the protein CASSKTGNQPQHF.

The chain is built from TRBV6-5 and TRBJ1-2; D may be TRBD1 (6 bases). With 7 bases removed from V and 5 bases from J, the gap between germline ends came to 14 bases. Germline loops: CDR1 MNHEY, CDR2 SVGAGI. The CDR3 sequence is 13 residues long. CDR3 region: CASIPNRDYGYTF. DNA of the CDR3: TGTGCCAGCATCCCTAACAGGGATTATGGCTACACCTTC.

The chain has TRBV10-3 and TRBJ1-6; 8 bases map to TRBD1. Per the germline V gene, CDR1 is ENHRY and CDR2 is SYGVKD. CDR3 length: 13 residues. Losses at the gene ends were 10 bases for V and 7 bases for J; bases not matched to a gene: 6. The DNA of the CDR3 is TGTGCCACCGGGACAGGATACAATTCACCCCTCCACTTT. Protein sequence: CATGTGYNSPLHF.

The rearrangement joins TRBV5-1 to TRBJ2-3; TRBD2 aligns across 9 bases. This CDR3 is 15 amino acids long. Trimming took 5 bases from V and 1 from J; bases not matched to a gene: 5. Germline-derived CDR1 and CDR2 are SGHRS and YFSETQ. CDR3 bases: TGCGCCAGCAGTAATGTAGCGGGGGGCACAGATACGCAGTATTTT. Encoded protein: CASSNVAGGTDTQYF.

The chain employs TRBV4-1 and TRBJ1-3; D unclear. Trimming stripped 5 bases from V and 4 bases from J, with 21 bases between. Germline lookup yields CDR1 MGHRA and CDR2 YSYEKL. This CDR3 region has 17 residues. CDR3 protein: CASSDTTTAARGNTIYF. The CDR3 region has the DNA TGCGCCAGCAGCGATACCACAACAGCGGCCCGAGGAAACACCATATATTTT.

The V and J genes are TRBV9 and TRBJ1-2; D not resolved. Germline V gene data show CDR1 as SGDLS and CDR2 as YYNGEE. This CDR3 comprises 15 residues. V lost 0 bases, J lost 1 base, and 10 bases lay in between. The CDR3 DNA reads as TGTGCCAGCAGCGTAGCCGCGTCCTTTAACTATGGCTACACCTTC. Translating it yields CASSVAASFNYGYTF.

As to this clone: One end of the junction is discordant with germline, which a read error may explain. The chain recombines TRBV6-1 with TRBJ2-5; 7 bases map to TRBD1. Germline V gene sequence: CDR1 MNHNS, CDR2 SASEGT. The CDR3 extends over 13 amino acids. For the CDR3, the DNA is TGTGCCAGCAATGAACAGGGGACAGAGACCCAGTACTTC. Protein product: CASNEQGTETQYF.

This chain connects TRBV9 to TRBJ1-4, with D tentatively TRBD1 (6 bases). This CDR3 comprises 16 residues. Deletions cut 1 base from V and 6 bases from J, with 16 bases between. CDR1 SGDLS and CDR2 YYNGEE come from the germline V gene. CDR3 loop: CASSVRGGGSDEKLFF. CDR3 coding DNA: TGTGCCAGCAGCGTACGGGGCGGGGGCTCGGATGAAAAACTGTTTTTT.

Here the CDR3 DNA reads TGTGCCAGCAGCCAAGGGCGGAGCTATGGCTACACCTTC. Its protein is CASSQGRSYGYTF. The V call is TRBV3-1 (or the pseudogene TRBV3-2), the J call TRBJ1-2; no clear D. This CDR3 spans 13 amino acids. Trimming shortened V by 1 base and J by 4 bases, and 7 bases separated the two germline ends. Germline V CDR1 and CDR2: LGHDT, YNNKEL (reference sequence).

The chain combines TRBV4-1 with TRBJ2-2; D possibly corresponds to TRBD2 (5 bases). The germline V and J ends were trimmed by 1 base and 5 bases, with 8 bases remaining between them. The CDR3 spans 14 residues. Germline-derived CDR1 and CDR2 are MGHRA and YSYEKL. The CDR3 coding sequence is TGCGCCAGCAGCCAAGTAGAGGGAACCGGGGAGCTGTTTTTT. Residues: CASSQVEGTGELFF.

J is TRBJ2-1 and V is TRBV6-5, with TRBD2 matching 12 bases. V trimming: 4 bases; J trimming: 7 bases; junction bases outside the gene matches: 5. This CDR3 spans 15 amino acids. Germline V gene data show CDR1 as MNHEY and CDR2 as SVGAGI. The CDR3 reads CASSFGLAGNNEQFF. The DNA of the CDR3 is TGTGCCAGCAGTTTTGGACTAGCGGGGAATAATGAGCAGTTCTTC.

The genes are TRBV3-1 (or the pseudogene TRBV3-2) and TRBJ1-5; TRBD1 agrees at 10 bases. V lost 4 bases and J lost 9; bases outside the gene matches: 6. This CDR3 has 14 amino acids. Germline V gene data show CDR1 as LGHDT and CDR2 as YNNKEL (reference sequence). CDR3 sequence (DNA): TGTGCCAGCAGCCTGGGACAGGGGAGGATGCCCCAGCATTTT. It translates to CASSLGQGRMPQHF.

The V call is TRBV6-5, the J call TRBJ1-1, with 7 bases lining up with TRBD1. V lost 5 bases, J lost 5 bases, and 11 bases stayed unmatched. Germline V gene sequence: CDR1 MNHEY, CDR2 SVGAGI. The CDR3 spans 15 residues. The CDR3 loop reads CASSNNRGRRTEAFF. The CDR3 DNA reads as TGTGCCAGCAGTAATAACAGGGGCCGGAGGACTGAAGCTTTCTTT.

The chain is built from TRBV19 and TRBJ1-1; the D is unclear. CDR1 is LNHDA and CDR2 is SQIVND in the germline V gene (reference sequence). Trimming removed 5 bases at V and 3 bases at J, with 13 bases between. The CDR3 extends over 14 amino acids. The CDR3 reads CASSPLLDYTEAFF. As DNA, the CDR3 is TGTGCCAGTAGTCCCCTCCTAGATTACACTGAAGCTTTCTTT.

In this sample, this clone turned up once. The genes are TRBV27 and TRBJ1-6; 11 bases line up with TRBD1. The CDR3 covers 17 residues. V trimming: 2 bases; J trimming: 8 bases; junction bases outside the gene matches: 8. Germline V CDR1 and CDR2: MNHEY, SMNVEV (reference sequence). CDR3: CASSLRTGGIVDSPLHF. The CDR3, as DNA: TGTGCCAGCAGTTTACGGACAGGGGGCATCGTGGATTCACCCCTCCACTTT.

The chain couples TRBV7-2 to TRBJ2-1, with D tentatively TRBD1 (6 bases). The CDR3 is 16 residues long. The germline V gene encodes CDR1 SGHTA and CDR2 FQGNSA. Trimming pared 7 bases from V and 0 bases from J, leaving 16 bases between. CDR3 region: CASTQGWGSSYNEQFF. The CDR3 bases are TGTGCCAGCACCCAGGGGTGGGGGAGCTCCTACAATGAGCAGTTCTTC.